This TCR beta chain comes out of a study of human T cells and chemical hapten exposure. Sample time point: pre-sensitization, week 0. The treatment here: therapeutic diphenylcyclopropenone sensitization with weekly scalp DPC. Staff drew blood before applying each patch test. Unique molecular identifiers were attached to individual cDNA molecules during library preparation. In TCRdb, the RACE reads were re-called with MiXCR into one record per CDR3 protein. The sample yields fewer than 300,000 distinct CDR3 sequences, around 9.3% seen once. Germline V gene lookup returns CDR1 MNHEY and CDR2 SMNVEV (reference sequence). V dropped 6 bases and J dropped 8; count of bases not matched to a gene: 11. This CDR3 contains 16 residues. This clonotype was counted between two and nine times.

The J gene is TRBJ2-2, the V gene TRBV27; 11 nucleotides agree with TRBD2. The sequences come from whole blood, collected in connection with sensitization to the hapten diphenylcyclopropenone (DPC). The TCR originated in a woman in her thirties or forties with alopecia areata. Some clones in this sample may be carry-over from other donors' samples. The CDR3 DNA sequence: TGTGCCAGCAGAGAACTAGCGGGGGCTTTCGTGGGGGAGCTGTTTTTT. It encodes CASRELAGAFVGELFF.